This TCR beta chain was captured by sequencing in a study of blood T cell repertoires in COVID-19. The germline V gene has CDR1 MNHEY and CDR2 SMNVEV (reference sequence). V shed 3 bases and J 6 bases; nucleotides not matched to a gene: 11. The CDR3 runs to 17 residues. This clone was detected only a few times. Original methodology: From reference gene primer amplification, estimates of nucleated cell counts were derived. Generated by immunoSEQ multiplex PCR, the TCRdb table keeps only in-frame clones and is missing some. Clonal size and the V and J genes are those of that table, whereas D and trimming came from the DNA. In the table there are tens of thousands of clones, approximately 78% of which are singletons.

This TCR came from a human donor in a cohort sampled during active COVID-19. The sample taken for sequencing was peripheral blood. This chain uses TRBV27 with TRBJ2-3; TRBD2 matches at 11 bases. CDR3 amino acids: CASSFLPGLADQDTQYF. For the CDR3, the DNA is TGTGCCAGCAGTTTCTTACCGGGACTAGCGGACCAGGATACGCAGTATTTT.